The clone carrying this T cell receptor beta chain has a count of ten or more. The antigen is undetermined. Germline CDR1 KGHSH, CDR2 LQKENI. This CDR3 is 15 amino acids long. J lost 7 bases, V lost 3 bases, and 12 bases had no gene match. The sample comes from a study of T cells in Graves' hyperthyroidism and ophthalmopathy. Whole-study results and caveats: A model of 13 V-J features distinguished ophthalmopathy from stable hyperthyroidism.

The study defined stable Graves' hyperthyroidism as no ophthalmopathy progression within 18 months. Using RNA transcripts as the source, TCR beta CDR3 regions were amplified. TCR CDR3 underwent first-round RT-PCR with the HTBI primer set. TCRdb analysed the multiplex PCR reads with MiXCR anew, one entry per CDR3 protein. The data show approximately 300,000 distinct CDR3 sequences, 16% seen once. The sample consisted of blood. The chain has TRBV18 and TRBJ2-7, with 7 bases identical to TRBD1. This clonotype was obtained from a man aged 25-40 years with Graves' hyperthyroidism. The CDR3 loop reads CASSPPGGIGAEQYF. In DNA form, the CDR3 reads TGTGCCAGCTCACCCCCAGGGGGTATCGGGGCTGAGCAGTACTTC.